What follows describes a single T cell receptor (beta chain). Alongside a J-beta primer mix, a sample-barcoded 5' primer served in a second PCR lasting roughly 7 to 12 cycles. One entry per CDR3 protein results from TCRdb running MiXCR on the 5' RACE reads. The table shows almost 1 million distinct CDR3 sequences, with 51% occurring only once. These data originate in a study of blood T cells in healthy people across ages. The source of this sequence is an older woman in good health. Sequencing was carried out using blood.

The CDR3 DNA reads TGTGCCAGCAGCCGAATCAGGGGGACAGATACTAATGAAAAACTGTTTTTT. This gives the protein CASSRIRGTDTNEKLFF. This sequence joins TRBV12-3 or TRBV12-4 and TRBJ1-4; 7 positions match TRBD1. Germline trimming cut 6 bases from V and 2 bases from J; bases unmatched to any gene: 12. The CDR3 totals 17 residues.